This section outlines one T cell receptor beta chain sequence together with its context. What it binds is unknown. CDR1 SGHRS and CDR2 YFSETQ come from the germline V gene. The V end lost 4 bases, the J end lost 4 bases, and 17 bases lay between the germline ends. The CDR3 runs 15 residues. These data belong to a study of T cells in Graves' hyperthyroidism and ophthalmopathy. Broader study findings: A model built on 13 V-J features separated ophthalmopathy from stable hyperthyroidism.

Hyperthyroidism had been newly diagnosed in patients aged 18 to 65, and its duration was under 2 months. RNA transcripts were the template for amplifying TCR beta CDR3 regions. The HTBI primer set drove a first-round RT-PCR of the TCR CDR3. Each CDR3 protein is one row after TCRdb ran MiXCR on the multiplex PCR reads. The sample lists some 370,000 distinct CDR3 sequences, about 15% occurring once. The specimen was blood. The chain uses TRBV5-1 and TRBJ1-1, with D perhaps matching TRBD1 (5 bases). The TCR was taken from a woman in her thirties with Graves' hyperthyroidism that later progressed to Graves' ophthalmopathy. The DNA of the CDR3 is TGCGCCAGCAGCCCTATAAAGCTTGACAGCACTGAAGCTTTCTTT. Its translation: CASSPIKLDSTEAFF.